Presented here are 26 T cell receptor beta chains from one specimen sequenced in a study of T cell responses to AZD1222 COVID-19 vaccine. Assay: immunoSEQ multiplex PCR; the TCRdb copy retains only in-frame clones and omits some. Seen here are 170,000 or so clones, approximately 93% observed once, and the top ten hold more than 0.8%. The sequencing here drew on peripheral blood, taken on day 0 of AZD1222 vaccination. The source is an adult in good health.

The J gene is TRBJ2-3, the V gene TRBV6-2 or TRBV6-3; 9 bases agree with TRBD1. The V gene end was trimmed by 6 bases and the J gene end by 3 bases; junction bases not matched to a gene: 10. Germline lookup yields CDR1 MNHEY and CDR2 SVGEGT. The CDR3 runs 16 residues. The CDR3 DNA reads TGTGCCAGCAGGTACCCGGGACAGGGCGGGACAGATACGCAGTATTTT. Protein sequence: CASRYPGQGGTDTQYF.

The rearrangement uses TRBV28 and TRBJ1-5; the D gene is possibly TRBD1 (6 bases). The length of the CDR3 is 14 residues. The V end was cut by 7 bases, the J end by 1 base, with 11 bases between. The germline V gene encodes CDR1 MDHEN and CDR2 SYDVKM. CDR3 DNA sequence: TGTGCCAGCACCCGGGACATAAGCAATCAGCCCCAGCATTTT. Translated, it gives CASTRDISNQPQHF. The variable domain in full, with the rest retrieved from reference TRBV28 and TRBJ1-5, is DVKVTQSSRYLVKRTGEKVFLECVQDMDHENMFWYRQDPGLGLRLIYFSYDVKMKEKGDIPEGYSVSREKKERFSLILESASTNQTSMYLCASTRDISNQPQHFGDGTRLSIL.

This chain connects TRBV7-2 to TRBJ2-1; possibly TRBD1 for D (6 bases). CDR3 length: 15 residues. V was pared by 4 bases and J by 9 bases, with 19 bases between. Germline V gene sequence: CDR1 SGHTA, CDR2 FQGNSA. In DNA, the CDR3 is TGTGCCAGCAGCTCCCCAGAAGGACAGCCCGGTGAGCAGTTCTTC. Protein sequence: CASSSPEGQPGEQFF.

The genes are TRBV2 and TRBJ1-4, with TRBD1 matching over 9 bases. With V trimmed by 1 base and J by 8 bases, 5 bases remained unmatched. This CDR3 is built from 15 residues. Germline CDR1 SNHLY, CDR2 FYNNEI. The CDR3 nucleotides are TGTGCCAGCAGTGAAGAGGGACAGGGTGTAGAAAAACTGTTTTTT. It yields the protein CASSEEGQGVEKLFF. Full variable domain (outside the CDR3, taken from reference TRBV2 and TRBJ1-4): EPEVTQTPSHQVTQMGQEVILRCVPISNHLYFYWYRQILGQKVEFLVSFYNNEISEKSEIFDDQFSVERPDGSNFTLKIRSTKLEDSAMYFCASSEEGQGVEKLFFGSGTQLSVL.

The rearrangement joins TRBV5-1 to TRBJ2-7; no clear D gene. Germline CDR1 reads SGHRS; CDR2 reads YFSETQ. The CDR3 is 14 residues long. The V gene lost 3 bases and the J gene lost 6 bases, with 16 bases spanning the gap. The CDR3 sequence is CASSSRSNPLEQYF. CDR3 sequence (DNA): TGCGCCAGCAGCTCGCGATCGAACCCCCTCGAGCAGTACTTC.

The chain recombines TRBV19 with TRBJ1-1; no definite D call. Germline V gives CDR1 LNHDA, CDR2 SQIVND (reference sequence). V was pared by 9 bases and J by 0 bases, with 11 bases between. The CDR3 length is 13 residues. CDR3 region: CASRSGLNTEAFF. DNA of the CDR3: TGTGCCAGCCGTAGCGGGTTGAACACTGAAGCTTTCTTT. Full variable domain (outside the CDR3, taken from reference TRBV19 and TRBJ1-1): DGGITQSPKYLFRKEGQNVTLSCEQNLNHDAMYWYRQDPGQGLRLIYYSQIVNDFQKGDIAEGYSVSREKKESFPLTVTSAQKNPTAFYLCASRSGLNTEAFFGQGTRLTVV.

Only one count was recorded for this clone. The sample holds other DNA sequences that translate to the same CDR3. This chain links TRBV30 with TRBJ1-1; no reliable D call. There are 11 residues in the CDR3. Deletions cut 3 bases from V and 1 base from J, with 3 bases between. Germline V CDR1 and CDR2: GTSNPN, SVGIG (reference sequence). The CDR3 bases are TGTGCCTGGAGAAGGAACACTGAAGCTTTCTTT. Its protein product is CAWRRNTEAFF.

The CDR3 nucleotides read TGTGCCAGCAGCCAAGATAGTATAGCACCTCTCATGAACACTGAAGCTTTCTTT. Translated: CASSQDSIAPLMNTEAFF. The rearrangement uses TRBV14 and TRBJ1-1; D is uncertain. There are 18 residues in the CDR3. V was clipped by 0 bases and J by 0 bases, with 17 bases between them. Germline CDR1 and CDR2: SGHDN and FVKESK.

The chain links TRBV9 to TRBJ1-1, with TRBD1 as a possible D gene (5 bases). CDR3 length: 16 amino acids. CDR1 and CDR2 (germline): SGDLS, YYNGEE. V was cut by 3 bases and J by 0 bases, with 15 bases left in between. The CDR3 loop reads CASSGDPNRLNTEAFF. CDR3 sequence (DNA): TGTGCCAGCAGCGGAGACCCCAACAGGCTGAACACTGAAGCTTTCTTT.

V usage is TRBV9 and J usage is TRBJ2-1, with 7 positions matching TRBD1. CDR1 is SGDLS, CDR2 YYNGEE, per germline. The CDR3 consists of 17 residues. Germline trimming cut 2 bases from V and 6 bases from J; bases unmatched to any gene: 14. CDR3 coding DNA: TGTGCCAGCAGCGTCGAGGTAAGGGGACAGCGCTTCAATGAGCAGTTCTTC. It translates to CASSVEVRGQRFNEQFF.

This chain links TRBV27 with TRBJ1-2; D call uncertain. CDR1 is MNHEY, CDR2 SMNVEV, per germline (reference sequence). The V end was cut by 4 bases, the J end by 7 bases, with 13 bases between. The CDR3 contains 13 residues. Here the CDR3 reads CASSSEGIGGYTF. DNA for the CDR3: TGTGCCAGCAGTTCGGAGGGTATCGGTGGCTACACCTTC.

The chain joins TRBV4-1 to TRBJ1-6; D may be TRBD1 (5 bases). The germline gives CDR1 MGHRA, CDR2 YSYEKL. This CDR3 contains 16 residues. Trimming took 4 bases from V and 6 from J, leaving 16 bases between them. This CDR3 reads CASSPVTVFSNSPLHF. The CDR3 DNA reads TGCGCCAGCAGCCCCGTGACAGTTTTTTCTAATTCACCCCTCCACTTT.

The rearrangement joins TRBV5-1 to TRBJ1-2; D is possibly TRBD1 (6 bases). Between the trimmed V and J ends, which lost 0 bases and 1 base, there was a span of 10 bases. CDR3 length: 15 amino acids. Germline V gene data show CDR1 as SGHRS and CDR2 as YFSETQ. CDR3 amino acids: CASSLVQGGNYGYTF. The CDR3 DNA follows: TGCGCCAGCAGCTTGGTACAGGGAGGTAACTATGGCTACACCTTC.

About this clone itself: The sample contains more than one DNA sequence encoding this CDR3. CDR3 nucleotides: TGTGCCAGCTCGAGATCGACAGCCACGAACACTGAAGCTTTCTTT. Its protein is CASSRSTATNTEAFF. The V call is TRBV18, the J call TRBJ1-1; D perhaps matches TRBD1 (5 bases). The CDR3 has 15 residues. Germline lookup yields CDR1 KGHSH and CDR2 LQKENI. Trimming took 6 bases from V and 1 from J, leaving 15 bases between them. The full variable domain, rest sourced from reference TRBV18 and TRBJ1-1, is NAGVMQNPRHLVRRRGQEARLRCSPMKGHSHVYWYRQLPEEGLKFMVYLQKENIIDESGMPKERFSAEFPKEGPSILRIQQVVRGDSAAYFCASSRSTATNTEAFFGQGTRLTVV.

This chain links TRBV30 with TRBJ2-5; the match to TRBD2 covers 8 bases. This CDR3 has 15 amino acids. V gave up 0 bases and J gave up 5 bases; unmatched junction bases: 8. Germline V gives CDR1 GTSNPN, CDR2 SVGIG (reference sequence). The CDR3 region has the DNA TGTGCCTGGAGTGTACGGCGGGGGGCATCTGAGACCCAGTACTTC. Its translation: CAWSVRRGASETQYF.

This clone was found once. The chain joins TRBV7-9 to TRBJ1-1; tentatively, D is TRBD1 (5 bases). The ends were cut back, 3 bases at V and 3 bases at J, with 20 bases in the middle. The CDR3 runs 17 residues. Per the germline V gene, CDR1 is SEHNR and CDR2 is FQNEAQ (reference sequence). The CDR3 region has the DNA TGTGCCAGCAGCTTGGGCGGGGGTCAAATTTTCTACACTGAAGCTTTCTTT. It translates to CASSLGGGQIFYTEAFF.

The V and J genes are TRBV24-1 and TRBJ2-3; D not resolved. With 5 bases removed from V and 4 bases from J, the gap between germline ends came to 12 bases. The CDR3 sequence is 14 residues long. The germline V gene has CDR1 KGHDR and CDR2 SFDVKD. Here the CDR3 reads CATSANSRSDTQYF. CDR3 DNA: TGTGCCACCAGTGCCAACTCTCGTTCAGATACGCAGTATTTT.

The chain links TRBV7-2 to TRBJ1-5, with D perhaps TRBD1 (5 bases). CDR1 is SGHTA, CDR2 FQGNSA, per germline. The CDR3 sequence is 15 residues long. Trimming took 5 bases from V and 4 from J, leaving 15 bases between them. CDR3: CASSPGTRENQPQHF. The DNA of the CDR3 is TGTGCCAGCAGCCCCGGGACGAGGGAGAATCAGCCCCAGCATTTT.

V usage is TRBV6-5 and J usage is TRBJ2-1; 8 positions agree with TRBD1. The CDR3 runs to 15 residues. V trimming: 6 bases; J trimming: 7 bases; junction bases outside the gene matches: 11. CDR1 is MNHEY, CDR2 SVGAGI, per germline. Here the CDR3 DNA reads TGTGCCAGCAGCCGTCTGACAGGGGATTTGAATGAGCAGTTCTTC. It is translated as CASSRLTGDLNEQFF.

The chain couples TRBV5-6 to TRBJ2-3; 11 bases align to TRBD1. V was pared by 2 bases and J by 10 bases, with 12 bases of the junction left unmatched. This CDR3 is built from 16 residues. Germline V gives CDR1 SGHDT, CDR2 YYEEEE. Here the CDR3 DNA reads TGTGCCAGCAGCTTTGGGACAGGGGGAGGACTTTTAGCGCAGTATTTT. Translating gives CASSFGTGGGLLAQYF.

V and J are TRBV30 and TRBJ1-4, with D possibly being TRBD1 (6 bases). The CDR3 length is 17 residues. CDR1 and CDR2 from the germline V gene are GTSNPN and SVGIG (reference sequence). With 0 bases removed from V and 0 bases from J, the gap between germline ends came to 14 bases. The CDR3 is CAWSVGGAPATNEKLFF. The CDR3 DNA reads TGTGCCTGGAGTGTTGGGGGGGCCCCTGCAACTAATGAAAAACTGTTTTTT.

This chain joins TRBV28 and TRBJ1-5; a weak D match, TRBD1 (5 bases). The germline V gene encodes CDR1 MDHEN and CDR2 SYDVKM. The CDR3 totals 14 residues. The V and J ends lost 3 bases and 7 bases respectively, with 13 bases between them. The CDR3, as DNA: TGTGCCAGCAGTTTGGGGCAGGGTAGACAGCCCCAGCATTTT. Protein: CASSLGQGRQPQHF.

Of note for this clone: The same CDR3 can be traced to other DNA sequences in this sample. This chain uses TRBV20-1 with TRBJ2-5, with D unclear. V was shortened by 3 bases and J by 4 bases, with 6 bases between the two germline ends. This CDR3 comprises 11 residues. From germline, CDR1 is DFQATT and CDR2 SNEGSKA (reference sequence). CDR3 bases: TGCAGTGCTAGGATCGGAGAGACCCAGTACTTC. Protein: CSARIGETQYF.

V usage is TRBV7-9 and J usage is TRBJ1-3, with 8 bases aligning to TRBD1. J was trimmed by 2 bases and V by 5 bases; bases with no gene match: 8. This CDR3 is 16 amino acids long. Germline CDR1 and CDR2: SEHNR and FQNEAQ (reference sequence). CDR3 sequence (DNA): TGTGCCAGCAGCCGCGGACAGGGAGTGACTGGAAACACCATATATTTT. This translates into CASSRGQGVTGNTIYF.

The rearrangement links TRBV6-2 or TRBV6-3 to TRBJ2-1; a possible D gene is TRBD1 (6 bases). The CDR3 has 14 amino acids. Germline V lookup: CDR1 MNHEY, CDR2 SVGEGT. Trimming shortened V by 5 bases and J by 7 bases, and 15 bases separated the two germline ends. DNA of the CDR3: TGTGCCAGCAGTCTCAGGGGTTTGTGGAATGAGCAGTTCTTC. Translation gives CASSLRGLWNEQFF.

The genes are TRBV7-3 and TRBJ1-1; possible D gene TRBD1, 5 bases. This CDR3 has 14 residues. CDR1 and CDR2 from the germline V gene are SGHTA and FQGTGA. Trimming shortened V by 5 bases and J by 4 bases, and 14 bases separated the two germline ends. Written as DNA, the CDR3 is TGTGCCAGCAGCCCCCAAGGGGAAGGCACTGAAGCTTTCTTT. It is translated as CASSPQGEGTEAFF.